This is a list of T cell receptor beta chains from one sample in a study of T cell responses to AZD1222 COVID-19 vaccine. TCRdb's table, derived via immunoSEQ multiplex PCR, lists solely in-frame clones and lacks some. The sample includes roughly 120,000 clones, about 93% of them seen just once. This specimen consisted of peripheral blood, obtained 28 days after the second AZD1222 dose. These receptors came from an adult who received the AZD1222 COVID-19 vaccine. Each CDR3 is given with its conserved first and last residue. The D gene is left open where the match is weak. Clone size, where shown, is once, few, many, or a class for clones that have expanded.

J: TRBJ2-2; size: .; V: TRBV5-1; D: .; DNA: TGCGCCAGCAGCTTAAAAGCCGGGACACCCCACACCGGGGAGCTGTTTTTT; CDR3: CASSLKAGTPHTGELFF
J: TRBJ1-2; size: .; V: TRBV18; D: .; DNA: TGTGCCAGCTCACCGGCGCGGGCGGCTAGGAACTATGGCTACACCTTC; CDR3: CASSPARAARNYGYTF
J: TRBJ1-5; size: .; V: TRBV2; D: .; DNA: TGTGCCAGCAGTGCGGACCAGACGAATCAGCCCCAGCATTTT; CDR3: CASSADQTNQPQHF
J: TRBJ2-1; size: .; V: TRBV5-4; D: .; DNA: TGTGCCAGCAGCCCGGGTGAAGCGAGCTCCTACAATGAGCAGTTCTTC; CDR3: CASSPGEASSYNEQFF
J: TRBJ2-7; size: .; V: TRBV7-9; D: TRBD2; DNA: TGTGCCAGCAGCTTAGGCCTAGCGGGGGGGCCTACCTCCTACGAGCAGTACTTC; CDR3: CASSLGLAGGPTSYEQYF
J: TRBJ1-5; size: once; V: TRBV27; D: .; DNA: TGTGCCAGCAGTTCGAATGTGTTTCAGCCCCAGCATTTT; CDR3: CASSSNVFQPQHF
J: TRBJ1-6; size: .; V: TRBV11-2; D: .; DNA: TGTGCCAGCAGCTTAGTACAGGATTCACCCCTCCACTTT; CDR3: CASSLVQDSPLHF
J: TRBJ1-2; size: .; V: TRBV6-2/TRBV6-3; D: .; DNA: TGTGCCAGCAGTTACTCCCGGGGTGATTCGGACTATGGCTACACCTTC; CDR3: CASSYSRGDSDYGYTF
J: TRBJ2-1; size: .; V: TRBV10-3; D: .; DNA: TGTGCCATCAGACAATCGGAAGGATTCGGAGAGCAGTTCTTC; CDR3: CAIRQSEGFGEQFF
J: TRBJ2-5; size: .; V: TRBV27; D: TRBD1; DNA: TGTGCCAGCAGTTCGTCCCGGGACAGGGGGCAGACCCAGTACTTC; CDR3: CASSSSRDRGQTQYF
J: TRBJ2-7; size: once; V: TRBV2; D: TRBD2; DNA: TGTGCCAGCCGGAGGCGAACTAGCGGGCTCGGACAGTGGGAGCAGTACTTC; CDR3: CASRRRTSGLGQWEQYF
J: TRBJ1-4; size: .; V: TRBV6-1; D: .; DNA: TGTGCCAGCAGTGAAGGGTCAGCTAATGAAAAACTGTTTTTT; CDR3: CASSEGSANEKLFF
J: TRBJ2-2; size: .; V: TRBV6-4; D: .; DNA: TGTGCCAGCAACCCGGACGGGGACACCGGGGAGCTGTTTTTT; CDR3: CASNPDGDTGELFF
J: TRBJ2-3; size: .; V: TRBV4-3; D: .; DNA: TGCGCCAGCAGCCAAGGTATTGGCAGGGGAACAGATACGCAGTATTTT; CDR3: CASSQGIGRGTDTQYF
J: TRBJ2-5; size: .; V: TRBV11-2; D: .; DNA: TGTGCCAGCAGCTTAGACGGACGTTACCAAGAGACCCAGTACTTC; CDR3: CASSLDGRYQETQYF
J: TRBJ2-7; size: .; V: TRBV5-6; D: TRBD2; DNA: TGTGCCAGCAGCTCATTAGCGGGAGGGGCCTACGAGCAGTACTTC; CDR3: CASSSLAGGAYEQYF